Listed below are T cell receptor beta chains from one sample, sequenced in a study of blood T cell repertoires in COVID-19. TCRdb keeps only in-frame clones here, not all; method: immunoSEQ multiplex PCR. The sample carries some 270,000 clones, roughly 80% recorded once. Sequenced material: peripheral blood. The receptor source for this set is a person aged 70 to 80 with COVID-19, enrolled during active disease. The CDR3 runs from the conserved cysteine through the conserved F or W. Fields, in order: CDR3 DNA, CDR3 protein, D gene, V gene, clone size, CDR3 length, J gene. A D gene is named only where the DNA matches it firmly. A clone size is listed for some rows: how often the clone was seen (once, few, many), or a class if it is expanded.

CDR3nt: TGTGCCAGCAAAACACAGGGGATTTACACTGAAGCTTTCTTT; CDR3aa: CASKTQGIYTEAFF; d_gene: TRBD1; v_gene: TRBV28; abundance: NA; len: 14; j_gene: TRBJ1-1
CDR3nt: TGTGCCAGCAGCTTAGACGGGATGGATGAGCAGTTCTTC; CDR3aa: CASSLDGMDEQFF; d_gene: NA; v_gene: TRBV11-1; abundance: few; len: 13; j_gene: TRBJ2-1
CDR3nt: TGTGCCAGCAGGGGCGGGGGGGGTAGGGAGACCCAGTACTTC; CDR3aa: CASRGGGGRETQYF; d_gene: TRBD2; v_gene: TRBV27; abundance: NA; len: 14; j_gene: TRBJ2-5
CDR3nt: TGCGCCAGCAGCCAAGGGACTTTAGGTCAGCCCCAGCATTTT; CDR3aa: CASSQGTLGQPQHF; d_gene: NA; v_gene: TRBV4-3; abundance: NA; len: 14; j_gene: TRBJ1-5
CDR3nt: TGTGCCAGCTCCCCCGGGACAGGGGCCCCCTCCGAGCAGTACTTC; CDR3aa: CASSPGTGAPSEQYF; d_gene: TRBD1; v_gene: TRBV18; abundance: NA; len: 15; j_gene: TRBJ2-7
CDR3nt: TGTGCCAGCAGTAGGCAGGGGGTATCCAATGAAAAACTGTTTTTT; CDR3aa: CASSRQGVSNEKLFF; d_gene: TRBD1; v_gene: TRBV2; abundance: NA; len: 15; j_gene: TRBJ1-4
CDR3nt: TGTGCCAGTAGTACCACAAGCGGATACAATGAGCAGTTCTTC; CDR3aa: CASSTTSGYNEQFF; d_gene: NA; v_gene: TRBV19; abundance: once; len: 14; j_gene: TRBJ2-1
CDR3nt: TGTGCCAGTAGTATAGATGCCGCCCAATCGGAAGAGACCCAGTACTTC; CDR3aa: CASSIDAAQSEETQYF; d_gene: NA; v_gene: TRBV19; abundance: NA; len: 16; j_gene: TRBJ2-5
CDR3nt: TGTGCCAGCAGTGAAGGTGGCAGGGCCTTGAACACTGAAGCTTTCTTT; CDR3aa: CASSEGGRALNTEAFF; d_gene: NA; v_gene: TRBV2; abundance: NA; len: 16; j_gene: TRBJ1-1
CDR3nt: TGTGCCAGCAGTGGCCACACAAGGAACACTGAAGCTTTCTTT; CDR3aa: CASSGHTRNTEAFF; d_gene: NA; v_gene: TRBV6-2/TRBV6-3; abundance: NA; len: 14; j_gene: TRBJ1-1
CDR3nt: TGTGCCAGCAGTGAAACAGGGTTACACGAGCAGTACTTC; CDR3aa: CASSETGLHEQYF; d_gene: NA; v_gene: TRBV6-1; abundance: few; len: 13; j_gene: TRBJ2-7
CDR3nt: TGTGCCACCATCAAATCTGAAGCTTTCTTT; CDR3aa: CATIKSEAFF; d_gene: NA; v_gene: TRBV15; abundance: once; len: 10; j_gene: TRBJ1-1
CDR3nt: TGCGCCAGCAGTGAGTCGAGGGACAGATACTATGGCTACACCTTC; CDR3aa: CASSESRDRYYGYTF; d_gene: TRBD1; v_gene: TRBV10-1; abundance: NA; len: 15; j_gene: TRBJ1-2
CDR3nt: TGTGCCAGCAGCTTAGAGGGGATTTCGAATTCACCCCTCCACTTT; CDR3aa: CASSLEGISNSPLHF; d_gene: NA; v_gene: TRBV7-2; abundance: NA; len: 15; j_gene: TRBJ1-6
CDR3nt: TGCAGTGCTAGTCGCAGGGAAAAACGATCCTATGGCTACACCTTC; CDR3aa: CSASRREKRSYGYTF; d_gene: NA; v_gene: TRBV20-1; abundance: NA; len: 15; j_gene: TRBJ1-2
CDR3nt: TGTGCCAGCAGTTACTCGGTTTTCGGGGATACGCAGTATTTT; CDR3aa: CASSYSVFGDTQYF; d_gene: NA; v_gene: TRBV6-5; abundance: NA; len: 14; j_gene: TRBJ2-3
CDR3nt: TGTGCCAGCAGCCCTCTAGCGGGAGAATACAATGAGCAGTTCTTC; CDR3aa: CASSPLAGEYNEQFF; d_gene: TRBD2; v_gene: TRBV7-2; abundance: NA; len: 15; j_gene: TRBJ2-1
CDR3nt: TGTGCCAGCAGTTCAGGACTCCGGGCGGTGAGCGGAGGCAGCAACGACAATGAGCAGTTCTTC; CDR3aa: CASSSGLRAVSGGSNDNEQFF; d_gene: NA; v_gene: TRBV2; abundance: NA; len: 21; j_gene: TRBJ2-1
CDR3nt: TGTGCCATCACCTCGGGACAGGAAAACACCATATATTTT; CDR3aa: CAITSGQENTIYF; d_gene: TRBD1; v_gene: TRBV10-3; abundance: NA; len: 13; j_gene: TRBJ1-3
CDR3nt: TGTGCCAGCAGTGAAGTTGCCAGGGGGCTTTATGGCTACACCTTC; CDR3aa: CASSEVARGLYGYTF; d_gene: TRBD1; v_gene: TRBV6-1; abundance: NA; len: 15; j_gene: TRBJ1-2
CDR3nt: TGTGCCATCAGGAGACCTAGCGGGCCACCCTACGAGCAGTACTTC; CDR3aa: CAIRRPSGPPYEQYF; d_gene: TRBD2; v_gene: TRBV19; abundance: NA; len: 15; j_gene: TRBJ2-7
CDR3nt: TGTGCCAGTAGTATGACAGGGAACACTGAAGCTTTCTTT; CDR3aa: CASSMTGNTEAFF; d_gene: NA; v_gene: TRBV19; abundance: NA; len: 13; j_gene: TRBJ1-1
CDR3nt: TGTGCCAGCCAAGGGCAGCTGGGGGCAGGGGAGACCCAGTACTTC; CDR3aa: CASQGQLGAGETQYF; d_gene: NA; v_gene: TRBV7-2; abundance: few; len: 15; j_gene: TRBJ2-5
CDR3nt: TGTGCCTGGGGGGCAGGGGCAGCCGGGGAGCTGTTTTTT; CDR3aa: CAWGAGAAGELFF; d_gene: NA; v_gene: TRBV30; abundance: NA; len: 13; j_gene: TRBJ2-2
CDR3nt: TGCGCCAGCAGCTTGCTAGCGGGGGTACGCCAGGAGCAGTTCTTC; CDR3aa: CASSLLAGVRQEQFF; d_gene: TRBD2; v_gene: TRBV5-1; abundance: NA; len: 15; j_gene: TRBJ2-1
CDR3nt: TGTGCCAGCAGTGAGGACTTGGGCGAGACCCAGTACTTC; CDR3aa: CASSEDLGETQYF; d_gene: NA; v_gene: TRBV2; abundance: few; len: 13; j_gene: TRBJ2-5
CDR3nt: TGTGCCAGCAGCGCTGGGACAGGGGGCTTCTACGAGCAGTACTTC; CDR3aa: CASSAGTGGFYEQYF; d_gene: TRBD1; v_gene: TRBV5-6; abundance: once; len: 15; j_gene: TRBJ2-7
CDR3nt: TGTGCCAGCATCCTTTCGGGACTAGCGGGAGGGCCGATCTTAGCGACCTACAATGAGCAGTTCTTC; CDR3aa: CASILSGLAGGPILATYNEQFF; d_gene: TRBD2; v_gene: TRBV7-8; abundance: once; len: 22; j_gene: TRBJ2-1
CDR3nt: TGTGCCAGCAGCTTAGGCGAGACAGTCCACAATGAGCAGTTCTTC; CDR3aa: CASSLGETVHNEQFF; d_gene: NA; v_gene: TRBV7-9; abundance: NA; len: 15; j_gene: TRBJ2-1
CDR3nt: TGTGCCAGCAGCCAAGATCAGATCTGCAAAACCGGGACAGGGTTCGTCACAGATACGCAGTATTTT; CDR3aa: CASSQDQICKTGTGFVTDTQYF; d_gene: TRBD1; v_gene: TRBV3-1/TRBV3-2; abundance: NA; len: 22; j_gene: TRBJ2-3
CDR3nt: TGTGCCAGCAGCTTAGTTTGGACAGGGGCAGATACGCAGTATTTT; CDR3aa: CASSLVWTGADTQYF; d_gene: TRBD1; v_gene: TRBV7-2; abundance: NA; len: 15; j_gene: TRBJ2-3
CDR3nt: TGCGCCAGCAGCTTGGGGACAGGACGGAGCTATGGCTACACCTTC; CDR3aa: CASSLGTGRSYGYTF; d_gene: TRBD1; v_gene: TRBV5-1; abundance: few; len: 15; j_gene: TRBJ1-2
CDR3nt: TGTGCCAGCCACCGGGCGGGCACTTCACCCCTCCACTTT; CDR3aa: CASHRAGTSPLHF; d_gene: NA; v_gene: TRBV28; abundance: NA; len: 13; j_gene: TRBJ1-6
CDR3nt: TGCAGTGCTAGTCCCGGGGAGTATGGCTACACCTTC; CDR3aa: CSASPGEYGYTF; d_gene: NA; v_gene: TRBV20-1; abundance: few; len: 12; j_gene: TRBJ1-2
CDR3nt: TGTGCCAGCAGCGAGGCAGGGGGCCGTTTACGTCAGCCCCAGCATTTT; CDR3aa: CASSEAGGRLRQPQHF; d_gene: TRBD1; v_gene: TRBV5-5; abundance: NA; len: 16; j_gene: TRBJ1-5
CDR3nt: TGTGCCAGCAGAGGGGGGGGTCGCTCGGGGTACGAGCAGTACTTC; CDR3aa: CASRGGGRSGYEQYF; d_gene: NA; v_gene: TRBV6-5; abundance: NA; len: 15; j_gene: TRBJ2-7
CDR3nt: TGTGCCAGCAGCTTCGCTAGCGGGAGTATGGATACGCAGTATTTT; CDR3aa: CASSFASGSMDTQYF; d_gene: TRBD2; v_gene: TRBV7-3; abundance: few; len: 15; j_gene: TRBJ2-3
CDR3nt: TGTGCCAGTGCTAAGGACAGGGCAACTGACGAGCAGTACTTC; CDR3aa: CASAKDRATDEQYF; d_gene: TRBD1; v_gene: TRBV19; abundance: NA; len: 14; j_gene: TRBJ2-7
CDR3nt: TGTGCCAGCAGTTTCGGACAGGGCCGGGAGCTGTTTTTT; CDR3aa: CASSFGQGRELFF; d_gene: TRBD1; v_gene: TRBV28; abundance: NA; len: 13; j_gene: TRBJ2-2
CDR3nt: TGTGCCAGCAGCTTTGGACAGGGGGCTTTGGGGCGGGCCAAAAACATTCAGTACTTC; CDR3aa: CASSFGQGALGRAKNIQYF; d_gene: TRBD1; v_gene: TRBV7-2; abundance: NA; len: 19; j_gene: TRBJ2-4
CDR3nt: TGTGCCAGCGCGGGAGTGGGTAACACTGAAGCTTTCTTT; CDR3aa: CASAGVGNTEAFF; d_gene: NA; v_gene: TRBV28; abundance: NA; len: 13; j_gene: TRBJ1-1
CDR3nt: TGTGCCAGCAGTTACTCGTCGGGATGGCGGACTGAAGCTTTCTTT; CDR3aa: CASSYSSGWRTEAFF; d_gene: NA; v_gene: TRBV6-5; abundance: NA; len: 15; j_gene: TRBJ1-1
CDR3nt: TGTGCCATCAGCAGCCAAGGGGCCGATCAGCCCCAGCATTTT; CDR3aa: CAISSQGADQPQHF; d_gene: NA; v_gene: TRBV10-3; abundance: few; len: 14; j_gene: TRBJ1-5